The sequence of this T cell receptor (beta chain) was determined in a study of vaccination and CD4 T cells after COVID-19. In the study overall: Post-COVID samples were collected a median roughly 3 months following diagnosis, spanning 35 to 161.

As to treatment: roughly 11-day PBMC culture with coronavirus spike peptide pools or control peptides (ViraFEST assay). CD4+ T cells that came from the unexposed donor were collected before the COVID-19 pandemic (2011-2018). Before TCRs were sequenced, ViraFEST expanded antigen-specific T cells with peptide pools. Each well received 2 million to 2.5 million PBMCs, cultured with about 11 IU/ml IL-2 and 10 ug/ml peptide pools. The CDR3 adds up to 13 amino acids, both ends counted. From germline, CDR1 is SQVTM and CDR2 ANQGSEA. This clonotype was found a few times. The antigen remains unidentified. It is unclear where the CDR3 begins or ends on the DNA, so no DNA is shown, and the CDR3 is as TCRdb lists it. At the Johns Hopkins FTIC core, DNA taken from cultured CD4+ T cells was sequenced by way of the Oncomine TCR Beta short-read assay. Once CD4+ T cells had been cultured, genomic DNA was extracted from them. TCRdb processed the PCR reads anew with MiXCR; each CDR3 protein has one entry. This sample has 6,500 to 9,000 distinct CDR3 sequences, with approximately 40% found just once.

The receptor's source is a human donor in good health. The material sequenced was CD4+ T cells from blood, cultured in vitro. The genes are TRBV29-1 and TRBJ1-2; the table names TRBD1, a call not compared with the DNA. CDR3 loop: CSVATGTNYGHTF.